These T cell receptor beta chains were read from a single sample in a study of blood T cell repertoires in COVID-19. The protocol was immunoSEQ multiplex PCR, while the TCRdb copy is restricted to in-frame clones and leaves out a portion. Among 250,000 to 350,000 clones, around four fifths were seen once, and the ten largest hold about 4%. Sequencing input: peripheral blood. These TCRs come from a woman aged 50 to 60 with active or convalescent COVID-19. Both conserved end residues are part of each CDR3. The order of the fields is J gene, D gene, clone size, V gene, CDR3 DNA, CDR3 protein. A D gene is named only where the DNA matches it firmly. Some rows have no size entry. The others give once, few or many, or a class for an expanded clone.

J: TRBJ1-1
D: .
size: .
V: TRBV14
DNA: TGTGCCAGCAGCCAAAAACATGGGGGGGGCACTGAAGCTTTCTTT
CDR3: CASSQKHGGGTEAFF

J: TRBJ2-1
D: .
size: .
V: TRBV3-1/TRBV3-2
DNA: TGTGCCAGCAGCCCCGAGCGGGCGAATCTGGTCAATGAGCAGTTCTTC
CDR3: CASSPERANLVNEQFF

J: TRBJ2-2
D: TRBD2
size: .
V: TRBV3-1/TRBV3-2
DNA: TGTGCCAGCAGGCATACTAGCGGGAGGGTCGGGGAGCTGTTTTTT
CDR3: CASRHTSGRVGELFF

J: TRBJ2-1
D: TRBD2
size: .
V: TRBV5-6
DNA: TGTGCCAGCAGCTGGGGGCCTCGGGAGGGCAGGAATGAGCAGTTCTTC
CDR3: CASSWGPREGRNEQFF

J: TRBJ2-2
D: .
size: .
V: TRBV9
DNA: TGTGCCAGCAGCGTCAGGGGAGGGGTAAACACCGGGGAGCTGTTTTTT
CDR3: CASSVRGGVNTGELFF

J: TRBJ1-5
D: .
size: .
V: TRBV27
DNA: TGTGCCAGCAGTTTAGTCGGTCAGCCCCAGCATTTT
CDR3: CASSLVGQPQHF

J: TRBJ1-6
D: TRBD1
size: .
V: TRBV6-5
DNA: TGTGCCAGCAGTTCACAGGGGCCCTTCTATAATTCACCCCTCCACTTT
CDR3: CASSSQGPFYNSPLHF

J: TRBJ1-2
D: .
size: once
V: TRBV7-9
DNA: TGTGCCAGCAGCTTAAGCGCGGGGGGCGCCGGAGTAAACGGCTACACCTTC
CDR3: CASSLSAGGAGVNGYTF

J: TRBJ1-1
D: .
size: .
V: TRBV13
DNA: TGTGCCAGCAGCTCGGCGATAGCTCCACTGACTTCTGAAGCTTTCTTT
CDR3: CASSSAIAPLTSEAFF

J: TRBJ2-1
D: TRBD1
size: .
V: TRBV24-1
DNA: TGTGCCACCAGTGACGTCTCGGATCCGGGACAGGGTAATCCCTACAATGAGCAGTTCTTC
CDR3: CATSDVSDPGQGNPYNEQFF

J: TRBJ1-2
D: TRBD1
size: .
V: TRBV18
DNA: TGTGCCAGCTCACTTGGACAGGGTGGTGGCTACACCTTC
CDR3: CASSLGQGGGYTF

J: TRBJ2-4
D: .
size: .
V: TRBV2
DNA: TGTGCCACCACAGGGCAGGCCAAAAACATTCAGTACTTC
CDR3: CATTGQAKNIQYF

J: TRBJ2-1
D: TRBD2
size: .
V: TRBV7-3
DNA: TGTGCCAGCAGCTTAACGCCCCAACCTCTTACACTTAGCGGGAGATCCTACAATGAGCAGTTCTTC
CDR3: CASSLTPQPLTLSGRSYNEQFF

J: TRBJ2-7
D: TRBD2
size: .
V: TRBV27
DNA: TGTGCCAGCAGGCGTCTAGCGGTACTATCCTACGAGCAGTACTTC
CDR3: CASRRLAVLSYEQYF

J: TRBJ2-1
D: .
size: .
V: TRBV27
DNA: TGTGCCAGCAGCGCGGGGGCTGGATATAACAATGAGCAGTTCTTC
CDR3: CASSAGAGYNNEQFF

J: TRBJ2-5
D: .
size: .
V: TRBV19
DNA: TGTGCCAGTAGTATTCAGGGGTGGGGAGAGACCCAGTACTTC
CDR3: CASSIQGWGETQYF

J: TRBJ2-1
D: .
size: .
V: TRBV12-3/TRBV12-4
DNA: TGTGCCAGCAGTTTTTCAGTCAATGAGCAGTTCTTC
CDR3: CASSFSVNEQFF

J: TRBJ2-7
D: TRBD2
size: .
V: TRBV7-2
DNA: TGTGCCAGCAGCGGAGGGACTACGCCAGCCTACGAGCAGTACTTC
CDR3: CASSGGTTPAYEQYF

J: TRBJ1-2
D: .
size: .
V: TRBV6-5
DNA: TGTGCCAGCAGTCCCGCGGGACGCCGAACCTATGGCTACACCTTC
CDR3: CASSPAGRRTYGYTF

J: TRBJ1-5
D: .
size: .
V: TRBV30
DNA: TGTGCCTGGAGTGCAGGGAAGGATCAGCCCCAGCATTTT
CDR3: CAWSAGKDQPQHF

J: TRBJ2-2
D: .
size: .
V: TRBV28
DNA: TGTGCCAGCAGCCCCCACGGGGTTATTGCGAACACCGGGGAGCTGTTTTTT
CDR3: CASSPHGVIANTGELFF

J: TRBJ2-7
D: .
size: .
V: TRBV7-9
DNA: TGTGCCAGCAGCGCCTGGGGCCCGAGGGGGGAGCAGTACTTC
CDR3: CASSAWGPRGEQYF

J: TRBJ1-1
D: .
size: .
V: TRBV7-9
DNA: TGTGCCAGCAGCCGACAAGGGAACACTGAAGCTTTCTTT
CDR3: CASSRQGNTEAFF

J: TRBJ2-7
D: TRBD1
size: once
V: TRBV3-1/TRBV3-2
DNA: TGTGCCAGCAGCCAGACAGGGTGGGCGTTGGCCGAGCAGTACTTC
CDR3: CASSQTGWALAEQYF

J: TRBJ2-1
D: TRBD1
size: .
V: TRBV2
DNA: TGTGCCAGCAGTCTAGGGACAGGGGCCGCCTACAATGAGCAGTTCTTC
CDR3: CASSLGTGAAYNEQFF

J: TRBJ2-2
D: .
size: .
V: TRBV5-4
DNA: TGTGCCAGCAGCCCCGCCTCTGACAGGTCGACCGGGGAGCTGTTTTTT
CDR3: CASSPASDRSTGELFF

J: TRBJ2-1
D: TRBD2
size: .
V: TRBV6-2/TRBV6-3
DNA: TGTGCCAGCAGTTTACTGGCGGGGGTAATTTACAATGAGCAGTTCTTC
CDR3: CASSLLAGVIYNEQFF

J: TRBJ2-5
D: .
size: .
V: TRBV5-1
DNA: TGCGCCAGCAGCTATCGAACTCACAGATACCAAGAGACCCAGTACTTC
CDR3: CASSYRTHRYQETQYF

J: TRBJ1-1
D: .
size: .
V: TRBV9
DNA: TGTGCCAGCAGCCCATGGGGACACCCGAACACTGAAGCTTTCTTT
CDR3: CASSPWGHPNTEAFF

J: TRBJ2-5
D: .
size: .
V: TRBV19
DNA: TGTGCCAGTTCTGGGGCCAGAGAGACCCAGTACTTC
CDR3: CASSGARETQYF

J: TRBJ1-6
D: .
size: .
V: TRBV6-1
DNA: TGTGCCAGCAGTGAATTCCAGGGGAGAAATAATTCACCCCTCCACTTT
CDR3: CASSEFQGRNNSPLHF

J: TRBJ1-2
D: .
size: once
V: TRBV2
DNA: TGTGCCAGCAGTGTCGGGTATAACTATGGCTACACCTTC
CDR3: CASSVGYNYGYTF

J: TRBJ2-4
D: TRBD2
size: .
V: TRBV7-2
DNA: TGTGCCAGCAGCTCGAAACTAGCGGGAGAGGGCATTCAGTACTTC
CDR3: CASSSKLAGEGIQYF

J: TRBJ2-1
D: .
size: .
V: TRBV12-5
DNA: TGTGCTAGTGGTTTGGGTCTCGGGGACTACAATGAGCAGTTCTTC
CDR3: CASGLGLGDYNEQFF

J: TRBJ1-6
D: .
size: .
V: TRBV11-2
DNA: TGTGCCAGCAGCTCCCCCCCAGGGCACTCCTATAATTCACCCCTCCACTTT
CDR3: CASSSPPGHSYNSPLHF

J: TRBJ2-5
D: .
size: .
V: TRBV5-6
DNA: TGTGCCAGCAGCTTTCGGATAGCGGCGTACCAAGAGACCCAGTACTTC
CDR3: CASSFRIAAYQETQYF